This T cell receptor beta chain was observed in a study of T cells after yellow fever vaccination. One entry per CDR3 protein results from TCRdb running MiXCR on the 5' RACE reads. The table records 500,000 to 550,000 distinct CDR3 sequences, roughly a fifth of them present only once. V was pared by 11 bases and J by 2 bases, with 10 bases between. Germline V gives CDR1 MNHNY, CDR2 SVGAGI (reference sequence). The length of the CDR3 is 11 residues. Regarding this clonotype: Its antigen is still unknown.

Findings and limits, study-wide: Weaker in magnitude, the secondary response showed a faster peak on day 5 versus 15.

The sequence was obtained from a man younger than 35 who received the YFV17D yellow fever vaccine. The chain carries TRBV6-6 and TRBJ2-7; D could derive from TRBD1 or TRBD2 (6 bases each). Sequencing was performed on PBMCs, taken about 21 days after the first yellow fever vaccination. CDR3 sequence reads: CAGGTPYEQYF. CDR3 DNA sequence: TGTGCCGGCGGGACACCCTACGAGCAGTACTTC.